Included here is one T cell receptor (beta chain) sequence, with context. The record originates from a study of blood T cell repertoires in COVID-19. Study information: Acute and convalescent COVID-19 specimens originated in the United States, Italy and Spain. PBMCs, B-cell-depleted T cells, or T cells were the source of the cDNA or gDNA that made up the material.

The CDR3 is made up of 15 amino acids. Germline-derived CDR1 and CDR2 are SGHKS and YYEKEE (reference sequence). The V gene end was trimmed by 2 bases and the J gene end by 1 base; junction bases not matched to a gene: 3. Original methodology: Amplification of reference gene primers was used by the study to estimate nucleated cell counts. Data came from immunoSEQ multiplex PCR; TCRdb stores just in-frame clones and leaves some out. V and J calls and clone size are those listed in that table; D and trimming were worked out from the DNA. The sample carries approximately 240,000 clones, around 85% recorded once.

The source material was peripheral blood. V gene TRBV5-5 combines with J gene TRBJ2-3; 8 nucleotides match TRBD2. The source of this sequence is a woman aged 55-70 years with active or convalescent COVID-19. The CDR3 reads CASSLAGVGTDTQYF. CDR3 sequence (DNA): TGTGCCAGCAGCTTAGCGGGAGTGGGCACAGATACGCAGTATTTT.